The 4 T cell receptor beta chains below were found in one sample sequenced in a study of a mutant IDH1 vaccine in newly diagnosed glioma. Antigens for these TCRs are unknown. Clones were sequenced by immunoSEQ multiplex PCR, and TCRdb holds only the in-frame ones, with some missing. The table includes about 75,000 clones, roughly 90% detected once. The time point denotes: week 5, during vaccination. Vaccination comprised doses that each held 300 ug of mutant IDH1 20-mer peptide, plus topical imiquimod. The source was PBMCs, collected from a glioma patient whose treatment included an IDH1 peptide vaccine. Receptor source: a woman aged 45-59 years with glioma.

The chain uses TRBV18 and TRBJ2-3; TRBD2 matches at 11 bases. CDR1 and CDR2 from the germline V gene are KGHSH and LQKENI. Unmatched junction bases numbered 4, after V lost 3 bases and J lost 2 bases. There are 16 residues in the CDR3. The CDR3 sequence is CASSPLAGGTTDTQYF. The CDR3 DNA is TGTGCCAGCTCACCTTTAGCGGGAGGGACCACAGATACGCAGTATTTT.

CDR3 coding DNA: TGTGCCAGCAGCTTAAACCGGGGCAATCAGCCCCAGCATTTT. Protein sequence: CASSLNRGNQPQHF. The rearrangement uses TRBV7-8 and TRBJ1-5; D remains unclear. The CDR3 is made up of 14 amino acids. V was shortened by 2 bases and J by 2 bases, with 7 bases between the two germline ends. Germline lookup yields CDR1 SGHVS and CDR2 FQNEAQ.

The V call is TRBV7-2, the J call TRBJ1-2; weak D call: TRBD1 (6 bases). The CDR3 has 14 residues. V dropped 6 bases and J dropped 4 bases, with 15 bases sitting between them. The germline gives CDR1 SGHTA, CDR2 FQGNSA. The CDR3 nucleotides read TGTGCCAGCAGGTACCGGACAGTCTCCTATGGCTACACCTTC. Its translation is CASRYRTVSYGYTF.

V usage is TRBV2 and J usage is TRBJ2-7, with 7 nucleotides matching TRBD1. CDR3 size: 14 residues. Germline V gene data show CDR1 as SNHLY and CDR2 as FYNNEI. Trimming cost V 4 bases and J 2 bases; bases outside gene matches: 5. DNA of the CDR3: TGTGCCAGCAGTGCCGGGACAGTCACCTACGAGCAGTACTTC. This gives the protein CASSAGTVTYEQYF.